This TCR beta chain was retrieved from a study of monozygotic twins with inflammatory bowel disease. Study findings and constraints: Diversity of TCRbeta measured by inverse Simpson was lower in IBD patients than in healthy co-twins. Clonotypes shared with others were fewer in IBD patients than in healthy twins, especially with disease activity.

Note on this clonotype: Its antigen is still unknown.

TCRdb re-called the 5' RACE reads, yielding one record per CDR3 amino acid sequence without DNA. The sample holds approximately 340,000 distinct CDR3 sequences. Without any T cell sorting, total RNA was isolated from whole blood. Sequencing was carried out using blood. This clonotype was sampled from a human donor with ulcerative colitis or Crohn's disease, or a healthy co-twin of an affected twin (not recorded which).

CDR3 amino acids: CASSPASRTGGIYNEQFF. V is TRBV11-1 and J is TRBJ2-1; absent DNA, TCRdb's TRBD1 call cannot be checked. Germline lookup yields CDR1 SGHAT and CDR2 FQDESV (reference sequence). The CDR3 runs 18 residues.